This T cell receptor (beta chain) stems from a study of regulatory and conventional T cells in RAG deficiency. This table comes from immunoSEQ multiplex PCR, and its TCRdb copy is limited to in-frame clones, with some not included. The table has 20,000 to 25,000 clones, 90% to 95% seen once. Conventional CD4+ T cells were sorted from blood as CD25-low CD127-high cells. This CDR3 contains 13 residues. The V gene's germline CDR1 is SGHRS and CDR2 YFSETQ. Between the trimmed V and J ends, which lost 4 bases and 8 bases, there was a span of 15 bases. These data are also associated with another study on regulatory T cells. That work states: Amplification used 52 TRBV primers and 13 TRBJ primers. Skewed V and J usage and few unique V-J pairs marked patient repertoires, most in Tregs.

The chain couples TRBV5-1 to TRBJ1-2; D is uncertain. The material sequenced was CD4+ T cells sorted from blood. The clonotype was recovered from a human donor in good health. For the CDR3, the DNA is TGCGCCAGCAGCCTCCTCACTCAATCGGGCTACACCTTC. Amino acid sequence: CASSLLTQSGYTF.